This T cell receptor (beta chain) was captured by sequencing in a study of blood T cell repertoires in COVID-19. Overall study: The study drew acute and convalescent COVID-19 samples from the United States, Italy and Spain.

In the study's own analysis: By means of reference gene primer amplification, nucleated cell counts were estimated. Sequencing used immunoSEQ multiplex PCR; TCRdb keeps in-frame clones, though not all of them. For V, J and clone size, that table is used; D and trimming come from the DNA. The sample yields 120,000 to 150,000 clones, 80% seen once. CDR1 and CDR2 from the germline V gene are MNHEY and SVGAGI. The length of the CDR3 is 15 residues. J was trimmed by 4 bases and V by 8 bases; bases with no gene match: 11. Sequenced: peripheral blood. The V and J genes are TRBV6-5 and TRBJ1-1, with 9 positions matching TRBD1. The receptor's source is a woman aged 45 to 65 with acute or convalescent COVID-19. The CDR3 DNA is TGTGCCAGCTACAGGGGGCTCATGATGGGCACTGAAGCTTTCTTT. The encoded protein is CASYRGLMMGTEAFF.